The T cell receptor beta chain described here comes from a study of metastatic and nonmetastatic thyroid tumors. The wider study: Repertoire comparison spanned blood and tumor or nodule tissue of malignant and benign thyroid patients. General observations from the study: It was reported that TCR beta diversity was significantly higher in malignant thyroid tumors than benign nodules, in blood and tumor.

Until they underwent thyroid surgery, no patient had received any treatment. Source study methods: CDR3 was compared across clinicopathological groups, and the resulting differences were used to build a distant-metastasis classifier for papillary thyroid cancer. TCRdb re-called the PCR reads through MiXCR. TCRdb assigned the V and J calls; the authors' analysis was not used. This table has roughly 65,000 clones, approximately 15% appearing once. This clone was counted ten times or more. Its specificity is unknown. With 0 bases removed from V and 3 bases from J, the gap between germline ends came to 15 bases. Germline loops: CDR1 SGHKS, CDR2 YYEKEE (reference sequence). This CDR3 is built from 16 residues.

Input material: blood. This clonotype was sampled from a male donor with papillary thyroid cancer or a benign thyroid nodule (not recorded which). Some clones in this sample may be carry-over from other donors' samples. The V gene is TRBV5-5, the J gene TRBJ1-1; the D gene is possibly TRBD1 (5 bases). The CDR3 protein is CASSLEGYGGYTEAFF. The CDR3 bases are TGTGCCAGCAGCTTGGAGGGGTACGGGGGATACACTGAAGCTTTCTTT.